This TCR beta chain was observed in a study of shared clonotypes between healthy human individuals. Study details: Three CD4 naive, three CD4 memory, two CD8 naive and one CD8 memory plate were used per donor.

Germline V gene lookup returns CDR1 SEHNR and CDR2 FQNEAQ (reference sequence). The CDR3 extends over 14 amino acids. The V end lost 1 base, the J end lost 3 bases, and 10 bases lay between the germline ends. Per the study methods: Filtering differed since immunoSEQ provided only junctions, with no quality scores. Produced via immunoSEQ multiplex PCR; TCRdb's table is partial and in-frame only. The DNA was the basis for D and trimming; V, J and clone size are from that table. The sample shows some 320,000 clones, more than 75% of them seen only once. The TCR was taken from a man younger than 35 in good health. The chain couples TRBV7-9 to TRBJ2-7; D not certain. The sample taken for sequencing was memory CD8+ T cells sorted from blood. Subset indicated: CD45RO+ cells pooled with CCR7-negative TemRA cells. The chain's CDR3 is CASSLVPGFYEQYF. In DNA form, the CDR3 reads TGTGCCAGCAGCTTAGTACCGGGTTTCTACGAGCAGTACTTC.